What follows is one T cell receptor (beta chain) and its context. Its antigen target is currently unknown. Per-base qualities were not stored, and no clone one base away is much larger. The data were obtained in a study of cytomegalovirus exposure and HLA in healthy donors (dated by TCRdb to about 2017). Describing the broader study: An earlier analysis of some 600 of the donors reported about 280 Gb of sequence data and 117 million unique TCR beta sequences obtained from about 180 million T cells. Approximately 310 gigabases of sequencing data and 78 million or so unique TCR sequences were included in an early release covering under 650 HLA-typed donors. Of the 350 to 400 genotyped donors, approximately 82% fell in the genetic ancestry cluster associated with self-reported Caucasian donors. The study was designed to test whether signatures of past pathogen exposure could be identified by cataloging public T cell receptors. Using immunosequencing, the study profiled T cell repertoires from 640 or so subjects and related those repertoires to cytomegalovirus serostatus. Besides the first cohort of roughly 640 subjects, a separate validation cohort made up of 90 to 150 different subjects was used. To predict cytomegalovirus infection status, the study combined high-throughput TCR immunosequencing, statistical association of individual TCRs with disease status, and machine learning. To study patterns of TCR occurrence, a later analysis re-analyzed previously published TCR beta repertoires from around 670 donors and added high-resolution HLA genotyping. The later analysis used no new phenotypic data to find candidate immune exposures, relying instead on TCR beta sequences and their occurrence across donors. In an earlier analysis of about 590 of the donors, high-throughput TCR beta sequencing was used to judge whether each TCR beta V gene segment behaved as functional or pseudogenic. Alongside the repertoire data, information on donor age, sex, ethnicity and CMV serostatus was compiled. A later genetic analysis took genome-wide SNP genotypes for about three fifths of the 666 donors and used that subset as a discovery cohort. Every repertoire in the discovery cohort had been generated on one and the same sequencing platform. HLA typing covered class I and class II loci at four-digit resolution. The number of donors typed differed by locus, with roughly 620-640 for A, B, C, DRB1 and DQB1, around 500 for DQA1, some 570 for DPA1, and 472 for DPB1. A few DR-DQ haplotypes were handled as single units for association and clustering because linkage in the cohort was strong. Among some 410 genotyped donors of the cohort, an average of roughly 230,000 unique TCR beta nucleotide sequences was sequenced per donor, of which roughly 17% were non-productive. Results the study describes overall, beyond this receptor: In a later genetic analysis, a missense DCLRE1C variant was associated with V-gene and J-gene trimming of TCR beta chains, and the association was replicated in an independent cohort. Sequencing depth was assumed to be roughly uniform across donors in the presence/absence analyses, though that assumption may not hold. A later analysis found that most CMV-associated TCR beta chains appeared HLA-restricted, with HLA associations seemingly driven largely by CMV exposure. Broadly in line with IMGT annotations, most TCR beta V segments showed up in productive rearrangements about 87% or about 30% of the time in an earlier analysis of 450 to 600 of the donors. A further reported finding was that TCR beta sequences accurately predicted the HLA-A and HLA-B alleles for most subjects in the first cohort. Because counts were too low, some 17 rarely observed V segments, including chromosome 9 orphons, were excluded from the earlier analysis of several hundred of the donors. A total of about 150 TCR beta chains were listed by the study as associated with cytomegalovirus. A later analysis associated 16,951 TCR beta sequences with specific HLA alleles at a false discovery rate of 0.05. According to the authors, the approach could potentially be generalized to other disease states and immunological phenotypes. A later analysis found that HLA-associated TCR beta chains were more clonally expanded and had lower generation probabilities than equally common non-associated chains. The cohort was sequenced for TCR beta chains only, and without alpha or paired-chain data the features that could be detected were limited. Across donors, most TCR sequences were observed very rarely, whereas some public TCRs were present in many individuals. Some IMGT-functional V segments, including TRBV6-2 and TRBV6-3, could not be distinguished by the 87-base-pair reads and were therefore excluded. In a later analysis, several top co-occurrence clusters were reported to appear linked to parvovirus B19, influenza, CMV and Epstein-Barr virus. In a later analysis, TCR association rates were found to vary across HLA loci, with the most associated TCRs seen for DRB1 alleles and the fewest for HLA-C alleles. Correlated functional status among segregating V segments might be attributable to linkage disequilibrium, but an unknown experimental factor could not be ruled out. HLA typing was unavailable for some donors at each locus, so association tests used only the typed subset. Three of the identified cytomegalovirus-associated TCR beta chains were confirmed in vitro to be specific for cytomegalovirus antigens. The classifier was reported to diagnose cytomegalovirus status with high specificity and sensitivity in both the original and validation cohorts. According to a later genetic analysis, donors in an Asian-associated ancestry cluster had fewer N-insertions in productive TCRs than the approximately 700-donor mean. When HLA alleles, especially DR and DQ, strongly co-occurred, attributing TCR associations to individual alleles was difficult. A cluster of highly shared sequence variants was judged likely to be a technical artifact of the sequencing pipeline. The only immune exposure information available for the cohort was CMV serostatus.

Libraries were prepared through the immunoSEQ multiplex PCR assay. For the multiplex PCR, a mixture combining 60 forward primers for TCR Vbeta segments and 13 reverse primers for TCR Jbeta segments was used. The CDR3 region of rearranged TCR beta genes was amplified from genomic DNA with a multiplex PCR assay. On the Illumina HiSeq System, the amplified TCR beta libraries were sequenced as 87-base-pair reads. Processing in the source paper ran as follows. A later analysis tallied 75 million to 95 million unique TCR beta chains across the 650 to 750 repertoires, and about 12 million of those chains were shared by two or more donors. Raw reads were error-corrected and collapsed into unique sequences by a nearest-neighbor algorithm in which closely related sequences were merged to remove PCR and sequencing errors. CDR3 sequences were aligned to IMGT reference sequences to assign V, D and J gene segments. For a sequence to be retained, a match of at least six nucleotides was required to both a V gene segment and a J gene segment. A rearrangement counted as productive if the CDR3 had no stop codons and remained in frame with V and J, and every other rearrangement counted as non-productive. Following IMGT convention, CDR3 was defined as the stretch from the second conserved V-encoded cysteine up to the conserved J-encoded phenylalanine. The earlier analysis of some 550 of the donors excluded any sequence lacking an unambiguous match to a single V gene segment. An earlier analysis of 587 of the donors classified V segments as functional when productive rearrangements were above 56.7% and as segregating when the standard deviation between donors was above 5%. A statistical classification framework was developed to diagnose cytomegalovirus status using the catalog of TCR beta chain sequences. In a later analysis, V and J genes were assigned by comparing TCR nucleotide sequences against IMGT/GENE-DB human TR gene sequences. A later analysis assigned CDR3 sequences and most-parsimonious VDJ recombination scenarios with the TCRdist pipeline. In a later analysis, each TCR beta chain was defined by its CDR3 amino acid sequence together with its V-gene family, and reads without a unique V-gene family were excluded. To address suspected cross-contamination and a sequencing artifact, a later analysis removed roughly 580 highly shared, low-generation-probability nucleotide sequences. In a later analysis, a clonal expansion index for each public chain was calculated from normalized within-repertoire ranks of inferred template counts. Generation probabilities in a later analysis came from a VDJ recombination model fitted to out-of-frame rearrangements, and those results were checked against IGoR. Hypergeometric tests were used in a later analysis to score TCR-TCR, TCR-HLA and TCR-CMV co-occurrence, with a repertoire-size bias correction applied to the TCR pairs. False discovery rates were estimated in a later analysis by permuting HLA or CMV assignments 20 times. In a later analysis, co-occurring TCRs were grouped using DBSCAN, and TCRdist sequence similarity was added for clustering within HLA-allele-positive subsets. Co-occurrence clustering excluded repertoires with fewer than 30,000 or more than 120,000 public chains, plus five with anomalous nucleotide sharing. TCRdb took this table from immuneACCESS and kept in-frame rearrangements with V and J called. Such tables lack part of the clones; where checked against another copy, unresolved V genes explain under half of the gap, and the rest is unexplained. Clone size and V and J calls were adopted from that table, with D and trimming inferred from the DNA. Counted in this sample were approximately 70,000 clones; more than 60% of them appeared once. Roughly 15% of the sample comes from the top ten.

The cohort comprised 550 to 700 healthy bone marrow donors. At the time of sampling, every cohort member was nominally healthy, though immune exposures that went unrecorded were likely present. The donor tested CMV seropositive and was one of the 289 seropositive cohort members. A peripheral blood sample was provided by each donor, and peripheral blood mononuclear cells were used for TCR beta sequencing. The Qiagen DNeasy Blood Extraction Kit was used to extract genomic DNA from the blood cell samples. Trimming at the junction amounts to 3 bases on V and 0 bases on J, and the germline ends lie 16 bases apart. The germline V gene (reference sequence) yields SGHNT for CDR1 and YYREEE for CDR2. Inclusive of the bounding cysteine and phenylalanine, the CDR3 is 16 residues long. Here the CDR3 DNA is all that survives: 48 bases in frame from base 1.

The sequencing input was PBMCs. The chain employs TRBV5-4 and TRBJ2-7, and possibly TRBD2, on 5 matching bases. The sequence was collected from a male donor in good health and CMV-seropositive. The CDR3 sequence is CASSSGSGWDSYEQYF. The bases read TGTGCCAGCAGCTCGGGATCAGGTTGGGACTCCTACGAGCAGTACTTC.